Presented here are 8 T cell receptor beta chains from one specimen sequenced in a study of cytomegalovirus exposure and HLA in healthy donors. The assay was immunoSEQ multiplex PCR, and TCRdb's table has in-frame clones only and misses some. Of some 330,000 clones listed, 80% to 90% are singletons. Material: PBMCs. The receptors come from a young woman in good health and CMV-seronegative.

This sequence joins TRBV6-6 and TRBJ2-1; D perhaps matches TRBD2 (5 bases). CDR3 length: 13 residues. Looked up from germline, CDR1 is MNHNY and CDR2 is SVGAGI (reference sequence). V shed 6 bases and J shed 5 bases, with 11 bases lying between them. CDR3 protein: CASSGLPHNEQFF. The CDR3, as DNA: TGTGCCAGCAGCGGACTCCCCCACAATGAGCAGTTCTTC.

This chain connects TRBV27 to TRBJ1-4; TRBD1 matches 7 bases. Losses at the gene ends were 6 bases for V and 7 bases for J; bases not matched to a gene: 11. Germline V CDR1 and CDR2: MNHEY, SMNVEV (reference sequence). The CDR3 loop spans 15 amino acids. The DNA for the CDR3 is TGTGCCAGCAGGATCTGGACAGGCCGGGGTGAAAAACTGTTTTTT. Translation gives CASRIWTGRGEKLFF. The whole variable domain, filled in from reference TRBV27 and TRBJ1-4, reads EAQVTQNPRYLITVTGKKLTVTCSQNMNHEYMSWYRQDPGLGLRQIYYSMNVEVTDKGDVPEGYKVSRKEKRNFPLILESPSPNQTSLYFCASRIWTGRGEKLFFGSGTQLSVL.

The chain is built from TRBV9 and TRBJ2-5; TRBD1 matches at 10 bases. From germline, CDR1 is SGDLS and CDR2 YYNGEE. V lost 4 bases, J lost 5 bases, and 8 bases stayed unmatched. CDR3 size: 15 residues. The CDR3: CASSNRDRGQETQYF. CDR3 DNA: TGTGCCAGCAGCAACCGGGACAGGGGCCAGGAGACCCAGTACTTC.

The V and J genes are TRBV7-2 and TRBJ1-3, with TRBD1 as a possible D gene (5 bases). V lost 1 base and J 2 bases, leaving 9 bases between the germline ends. Germline loops: CDR1 SGHTA, CDR2 FQGNSA. CDR3 length: 15 amino acids. The CDR3 protein is CASSLVPGTGNTIYF. CDR3 nucleotides: TGTGCCAGCAGCTTAGTTCCAGGGACTGGAAACACCATATATTTT.

The chain employs TRBV27 and TRBJ1-1, with 9 bases identical to TRBD1. Germline-derived CDR1 and CDR2 are MNHEY and SMNVEV (reference sequence). The V and J ends lost 7 bases and 4 bases, in that order; junction bases with no gene match: 1. The CDR3 is 12 amino acids. CDR3 coding DNA: TGTGCCAGCACGACAGGGGGCACTGAAGCTTTCTTT. It specifies CASTTGGTEAFF.

The genes are TRBV9 and TRBJ1-1, with D possibly matching TRBD1 (5 bases). The CDR3 has 11 residues. The V gene's germline CDR1 is SGDLS and CDR2 YYNGEE. The V end lost 4 bases, the J end lost 4 bases, and 5 bases lay between the germline ends. DNA for the CDR3: TGTGCCAGCAGCCAGGGCACTGAAGCTTTCTTT. Residues: CASSQGTEAFF.

Only a few counts were recorded for this clone. The J gene is TRBJ2-2, the V gene TRBV5-4; possible D gene TRBD1, 5 bases. The CDR3 is 15 residues long. CDR1 SGHNT and CDR2 YYREEE come from the germline V gene (reference sequence). Trimming stripped 1 base from V and 7 bases from J, with 14 bases between. CDR3 sequence: CASSLLLQGIGELFF. For the CDR3, the DNA is TGTGCCAGCAGCTTGTTGCTCCAGGGTATCGGGGAGCTGTTTTTT.

The chain joins TRBV5-3 to TRBJ2-7, with 11 nucleotides matching TRBD1. TRBV5-3 is sorted into the ORF group, with uncertain function. CDR3 size: 14 residues. J gave up 4 bases and V 4 bases, and 4 bases lay outside the gene matches. The CDR3 region is CARSAGDRGYEQYF. For the CDR3, the DNA is TGTGCCAGAAGCGCGGGGGACAGGGGGTACGAGCAGTACTTC.